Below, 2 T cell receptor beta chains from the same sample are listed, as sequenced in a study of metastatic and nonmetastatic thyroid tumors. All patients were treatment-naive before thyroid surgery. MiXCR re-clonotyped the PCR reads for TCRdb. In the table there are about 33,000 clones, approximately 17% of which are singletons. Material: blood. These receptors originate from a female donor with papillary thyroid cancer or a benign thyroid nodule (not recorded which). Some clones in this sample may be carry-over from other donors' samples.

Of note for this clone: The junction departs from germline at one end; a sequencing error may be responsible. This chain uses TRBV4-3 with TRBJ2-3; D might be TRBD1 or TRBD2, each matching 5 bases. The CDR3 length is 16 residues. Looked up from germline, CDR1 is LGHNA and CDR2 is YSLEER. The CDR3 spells CSSSQESQGDTDTQYF. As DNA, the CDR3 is TGCTCCAGCAGCCAAGAGAGTCAGGGAGATACAGATACGCAGTATTTT.

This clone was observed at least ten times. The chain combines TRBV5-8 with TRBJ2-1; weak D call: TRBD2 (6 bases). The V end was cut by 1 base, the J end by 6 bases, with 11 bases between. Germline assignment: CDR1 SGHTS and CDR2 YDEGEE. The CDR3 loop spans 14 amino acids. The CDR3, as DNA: TGTGCCAGCAGCTTGACTAGCCAAGTCAATGAGCAGTTCTTC. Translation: CASSLTSQVNEQFF. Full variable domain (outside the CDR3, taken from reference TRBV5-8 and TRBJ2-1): EAGVTQSPTHLIKTRGQQATLRCSPISGHTSVYWYQQALGLGLQFLLWYDEGEERNRGNFPPRFSGRQFPNYSSELNVNALELEDSALYLCASSLTSQVNEQFFGPGTRLTVL.